This is a list of T cell receptor beta chains from one sample in a study of blood T cell repertoires in COVID-19. TCRdb keeps only in-frame clones here, not all; method: immunoSEQ multiplex PCR. Of 270,000 or so clones in the sample, more than 80% are singletons; the top ten hold about 3%. The sequencing input was peripheral blood. The origin of the receptors is a woman aged 30 to 39 with active or convalescent COVID-19. The CDR3 runs from the conserved cysteine through the conserved F or W. A D gene is named only where the DNA matches it firmly. Some rows mark clone size as missing; the rest say once, few, many or name a class of expanded clone.

abundance: few
j_gene: TRBJ1-2
v_gene: TRBV10-2
d_gene: TRBD1
CDR3aa: CASTPGQGARNGYTF
CDR3nt: TGCGCCAGCACCCCGGGACAGGGGGCTCGGAATGGCTACACCTTC

abundance: .
j_gene: TRBJ2-2
v_gene: TRBV7-9
d_gene: .
CDR3aa: CASIQLGAGELFF
CDR3nt: TGTGCCAGCATCCAGCTAGGGGCCGGGGAGCTGTTTTTT

abundance: .
j_gene: TRBJ1-6
v_gene: TRBV15
d_gene: .
CDR3aa: CATSRERSASNSPLHF
CDR3nt: TGTGCCACCAGCAGAGAGAGGTCAGCCAGTAATTCACCCCTCCACTTT

abundance: .
j_gene: TRBJ2-7
v_gene: TRBV5-1
d_gene: .
CDR3aa: CASSYALGAAGQYF
CDR3nt: TGCGCCAGCAGCTACGCTCTCGGTGCGGCTGGGCAGTACTTC

abundance: .
j_gene: TRBJ2-2
v_gene: TRBV18
d_gene: .
CDR3aa: CASSRPGHLTGELFF
CDR3nt: TGTGCCAGCTCACGACCTGGACACCTCACCGGGGAGCTGTTTTTT

abundance: .
j_gene: TRBJ1-2
v_gene: TRBV7-2
d_gene: .
CDR3aa: CASSLGRVSGYTF
CDR3nt: TGTGCCAGCAGCTTAGGGCGGGTCTCTGGCTACACCTTC

abundance: .
j_gene: TRBJ1-6
v_gene: TRBV2
d_gene: .
CDR3aa: CASSESTYNSPLHF
CDR3nt: TGTGCCAGCAGTGAATCGACATATAATTCACCCCTCCACTTT

abundance: .
j_gene: TRBJ1-2
v_gene: TRBV7-8
d_gene: .
CDR3aa: CASSPIWGDVVGYTF
CDR3nt: TGTGCCAGCAGCCCGATCTGGGGAGATGTGGTGGGCTACACCTTC

abundance: .
j_gene: TRBJ2-1
v_gene: TRBV6-5
d_gene: .
CDR3aa: CASRGRRSSYNEQFF
CDR3nt: TGTGCCAGCAGGGGGAGACGAAGCTCCTACAATGAGCAGTTCTTC

abundance: .
j_gene: TRBJ1-3
v_gene: TRBV9
d_gene: TRBD1
CDR3aa: CASSTGQTVSGNTIYF
CDR3nt: TGTGCCAGCAGCACGGGACAGACGGTCTCTGGAAACACCATATATTTT

abundance: .
j_gene: TRBJ2-7
v_gene: TRBV12-3/TRBV12-4
d_gene: .
CDR3aa: CASGQVEYEQYF
CDR3nt: TGTGCCAGCGGGCAGGTGGAATACGAGCAGTACTTC

abundance: few
j_gene: TRBJ1-1
v_gene: TRBV27
d_gene: .
CDR3aa: CASSLSRGFAEAFF
CDR3nt: TGTGCCAGCAGTTTATCGAGGGGGTTTGCTGAAGCTTTCTTT

abundance: .
j_gene: TRBJ1-2
v_gene: TRBV5-4
d_gene: .
CDR3aa: CASSAQNYGYTF
CDR3nt: TGTGCCAGCAGCGCACAGAACTATGGCTACACCTTC

abundance: .
j_gene: TRBJ2-3
v_gene: TRBV9
d_gene: TRBD2
CDR3aa: CASSVDSGGAGDTQYF
CDR3nt: TGTGCCAGCAGCGTAGATAGCGGGGGGGCGGGAGATACGCAGTATTTT

abundance: few
j_gene: TRBJ1-3
v_gene: TRBV10-3
d_gene: .
CDR3aa: CAISDWGLSGNTIYF
CDR3nt: TGTGCCATCAGTGATTGGGGCCTCTCTGGAAACACCATATATTTT

abundance: .
j_gene: TRBJ1-2
v_gene: TRBV30
d_gene: TRBD1
CDR3aa: CAWTNRGGGYTF
CDR3nt: TGTGCCTGGACTAACAGGGGTGGAGGCTACACCTTC

abundance: .
j_gene: TRBJ1-5
v_gene: TRBV6-5
d_gene: TRBD1
CDR3aa: CASLHIRGNQPQHF
CDR3nt: TGTGCCAGCCTTCATATCAGGGGGAATCAGCCCCAGCATTTT

abundance: .
j_gene: TRBJ2-2
v_gene: TRBV9
d_gene: TRBD1
CDR3aa: CASSVDRGNTGELFF
CDR3nt: TGTGCCAGCAGCGTTGACAGGGGGAACACCGGGGAGCTGTTTTTT

abundance: .
j_gene: TRBJ2-1
v_gene: TRBV28
d_gene: TRBD1
CDR3aa: CASSLPGQDLYNEQFF
CDR3nt: TGTGCCAGCAGCCTGCCGGGACAGGACCTGTACAATGAGCAGTTCTTC

abundance: .
j_gene: TRBJ2-3
v_gene: TRBV9
d_gene: TRBD2
CDR3aa: CASSVEPPSGGRTDTQYF
CDR3nt: TGTGCCAGCAGCGTTGAACCTCCAAGCGGGGGGCGCACAGATACGCAGTATTTT

abundance: few
j_gene: TRBJ2-3
v_gene: TRBV5-1
d_gene: TRBD1
CDR3aa: CASSYGQAHPPYTDTQYF
CDR3nt: TGCGCCAGCAGCTACGGACAGGCGCATCCCCCCTACACAGATACGCAGTATTTT

abundance: .
j_gene: TRBJ2-2
v_gene: TRBV4-1
d_gene: .
CDR3aa: CASSQVGGRNTGELFF
CDR3nt: TGCGCCAGCAGCCAAGTTGGGGGCCGGAACACCGGGGAGCTGTTTTTT

abundance: .
j_gene: TRBJ2-5
v_gene: TRBV7-8
d_gene: TRBD2
CDR3aa: CASSLWDSGGPAETQYF
CDR3nt: TGTGCCAGCAGCTTATGGGATAGCGGGGGACCTGCGGAGACCCAGTACTTC

abundance: .
j_gene: TRBJ2-7
v_gene: TRBV21-1
d_gene: .
CDR3aa: CASSPRPGVLYEQYF
CDR3nt: TGTGCCAGCAGCCCGCGGCCGGGGGTACTCTACGAGCAGTACTTC

abundance: .
j_gene: TRBJ2-1
v_gene: TRBV19
d_gene: .
CDR3aa: CASSIKRASRQRANEQFF
CDR3nt: TGTGCCAGTAGTATAAAAAGGGCCTCCCGACAGCGAGCCAATGAGCAGTTCTTC

abundance: .
j_gene: TRBJ2-3
v_gene: TRBV23-1
d_gene: .
CDR3aa: CASRKGGPVKGIDSTDTQYF
CDR3nt: TGCGCCAGCCGGAAAGGGGGTCCGGTTAAGGGTATAGATAGCACAGATACGCAGTATTTT

abundance: .
j_gene: TRBJ2-7
v_gene: TRBV30
d_gene: TRBD2
CDR3aa: CAWSRGDGGYEQYF
CDR3nt: TGTGCCTGGAGCCGGGGGGACGGGGGTTACGAGCAGTACTTC

abundance: .
j_gene: TRBJ2-6
v_gene: TRBV5-1
d_gene: TRBD1
CDR3aa: CASSPGQGTLFGANVLTF
CDR3nt: TGCGCCAGCAGCCCGGGACAGGGGACGCTCTTTGGGGCCAACGTCCTGACTTTC

abundance: .
j_gene: TRBJ2-5
v_gene: TRBV10-3
d_gene: TRBD1
CDR3aa: CAIRPGQGQETQYF
CDR3nt: TGTGCCATCCGGCCGGGACAGGGCCAAGAGACCCAGTACTTC